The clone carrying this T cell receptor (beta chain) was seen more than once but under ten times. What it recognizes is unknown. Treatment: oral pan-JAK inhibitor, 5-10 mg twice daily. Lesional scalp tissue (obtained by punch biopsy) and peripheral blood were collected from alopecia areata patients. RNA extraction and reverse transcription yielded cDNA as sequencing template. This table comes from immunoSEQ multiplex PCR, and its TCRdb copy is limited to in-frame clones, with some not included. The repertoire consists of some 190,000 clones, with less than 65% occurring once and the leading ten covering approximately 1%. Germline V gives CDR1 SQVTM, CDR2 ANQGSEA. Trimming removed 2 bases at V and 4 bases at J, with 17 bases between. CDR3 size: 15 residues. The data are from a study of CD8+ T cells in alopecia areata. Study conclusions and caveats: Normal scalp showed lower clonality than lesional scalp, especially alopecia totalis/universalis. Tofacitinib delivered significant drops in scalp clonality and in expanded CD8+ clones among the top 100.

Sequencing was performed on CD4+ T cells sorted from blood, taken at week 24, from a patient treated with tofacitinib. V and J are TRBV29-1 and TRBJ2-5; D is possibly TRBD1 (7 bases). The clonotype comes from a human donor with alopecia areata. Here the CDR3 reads CSVERQGGPRETQYF. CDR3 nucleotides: TGCAGCGTTGAACGGCAGGGGGGACCACGAGAGACCCAGTACTTC.